This T cell receptor (beta chain) was obtained from a study of T cells after yellow fever vaccination. TCRdb reanalysed the 5' RACE reads using MiXCR and keeps one entry per CDR3 protein. The sample holds some 390,000 distinct CDR3 sequences, under 20% seen once. J lost 1 base, V lost 5 bases, and 4 bases had no gene match. CDR3 length: 16 amino acids. Germline CDR1 and CDR2: SGHRS and YFSETQ. This material consisted of PBMCs, taken before the yellow fever booster vaccination. This sequence joins TRBV5-1 and TRBJ2-2, with 11 bases matching TRBD1. This sequence was found in a man younger than 35 who received the YFV17D yellow fever vaccine. CDR3 region: CASSRGTGGNTGELFF. DNA for the CDR3: TGCGCCAGCAGTCGAGGGACAGGGGGGAACACCGGGGAGCTGTTTTTT.